These T cell receptor beta chains were read from a single sample in a study of T cell changes during pregnancy in multiple sclerosis. The data were produced by immunoSEQ multiplex PCR, yet TCRdb's version contains in-frame clones alone and is incomplete. The sample lists about 40,000 clones; 91% were seen once. Sequencing was performed on CD4+ T cells from peripheral blood mononuclear cells, taken in the third trimester of pregnancy. The source is a female donor in good health, enrolled as a control in a pregnancy study. CDR3s include the opening cysteine and the closing phenylalanine or tryptophan. A D gene is named only where the DNA matches it firmly. Clone size is stated in some rows and not others, as once, few, many or a class when expanded.

j_gene,d_gene,abundance,v_gene,CDR3nt,CDR3aa
TRBJ1-1,TRBD1,few,TRBV6-4,TGTGCCAGCAGTGACACGGACAGGGGCACTGAAGCTTTCTTT,CASSDTDRGTEAFF
TRBJ2-1,NA,NA,TRBV5-4,TGTGCCAGCAGCTCCTTACTAGATCGGCAGTTCTTC,CASSSLLDRQFF
TRBJ2-3,NA,NA,TRBV6-5,TGTGCCAGCAGTAGCTACACAGATACGCAGTATTTT,CASSSYTDTQYF
TRBJ2-3,NA,NA,TRBV2,TGTGCCAGCAACGGGGGATCAGATACGCAGTATTTT,CASNGGSDTQYF
TRBJ1-1,TRBD1,NA,TRBV5-1,TGCGCCAGCAGCTGGACAGGGGACACTGAAGCTTTCTTT,CASSWTGDTEAFF
TRBJ2-6,NA,once,TRBV2,TGTGCCAGCACCTTGGGGGGTGGGGCCAACGTCCTGACTTTC,CASTLGGGANVLTF
TRBJ2-5,TRBD2,NA,TRBV7-9,TGTGCCAGCAGCCGCGGGGGGGGCGAGGAGTGGGAGACCCAGTACTTC,CASSRGGGEEWETQYF
TRBJ2-1,TRBD1,NA,TRBV28,TGTGCCAGCAGCCCGGGACAGGTATACAATGAGCAGTTCTTC,CASSPGQVYNEQFF
TRBJ2-3,NA,once,TRBV5-6,TGTGCCAGCAGCTCTAGACCGGCCGCAGATACGCAGTATTTT,CASSSRPAADTQYF
TRBJ2-7,NA,NA,TRBV27,TGTGCCAGCAGATCGCCAGGGGCGAGCTCCTACGAGCAGTACTTC,CASRSPGASSYEQYF
TRBJ1-2,TRBD1,NA,TRBV6-6,TGTGCCAGCAGTACTCTACAGGGGAACTATGGCTACACCTTC,CASSTLQGNYGYTF
TRBJ1-2,NA,NA,TRBV5-1,TGCGCCAGCAGCTTGCCACCTCCGGGGGGCGGCGGCTACACCTTC,CASSLPPPGGGGYTF
TRBJ1-1,NA,NA,TRBV2,TGTGCCAGCAGGAAGCAGGGAATTGAAGCTTTCTTT,CASRKQGIEAFF
TRBJ2-5,TRBD2,NA,TRBV5-6,TGTGCCAGCAGCTTAGCGGGGGGGCATGTGACCCAGTACTTC,CASSLAGGHVTQYF
TRBJ1-5,NA,NA,TRBV19,TGTGCCAGTACCCCTCCGGGGGGGGCGCCCGGCAATCAGCCCCAGCATTTT,CASTPPGGAPGNQPQHF
TRBJ1-1,NA,NA,TRBV6-5,TGTGCCAGCTTTGTCTCGAGGAACACTGAAGCTTTCTTT,CASFVSRNTEAFF
TRBJ1-1,NA,NA,TRBV9,TGTGCCAGCAGCGTAGGAGAAAGGGGGAACACTGAAGCTTTCTTT,CASSVGERGNTEAFF
TRBJ1-5,TRBD1,NA,TRBV30,TGTGCCTGGAGGGGGACAGGTGGGTGGGGGCCCCAGCATTTT,CAWRGTGGWGPQHF
TRBJ1-3,NA,NA,TRBV25-1,TGTGCCAGCAGTGAATCCCCCTACCCGTTCTTCTCTGGAAACACCATATATTTT,CASSESPYPFFSGNTIYF
TRBJ1-5,NA,NA,TRBV2,TGTGCCAGCAGTGAAGGCCGGAGCAATCAGCCCCAGCATTTT,CASSEGRSNQPQHF
TRBJ1-3,TRBD1,NA,TRBV5-6,TGTGCCAGCAGCTTGGACGCAGGGGGCGGAAACACCATATATTTT,CASSLDAGGGNTIYF
TRBJ1-1,NA,once,TRBV28,TGTGCCAGCAGCCAACGCAGGACTGAAGCTTTCTTT,CASSQRRTEAFF
TRBJ1-2,NA,NA,TRBV7-2,TGTGCCAGCAGCTTAACCTCCAAAAGTACAGGGCACGGCTACACCTTC,CASSLTSKSTGHGYTF
TRBJ2-5,NA,NA,TRBV7-9,TGTGCCAGCAGCTTAGCGAGTTGGGAGACCCAGTACTTC,CASSLASWETQYF
TRBJ1-3,NA,NA,TRBV7-9,TGTGCCAGCACCCGAAGCGAATCTGGAAACACCATATATTTT,CASTRSESGNTIYF
TRBJ2-2,TRBD1,NA,TRBV2,TGTGCCAGCAGTCCCCAGGGGGCGGGGAGCACCGGGGAGCTGTTTTTT,CASSPQGAGSTGELFF
TRBJ2-7,TRBD1,NA,TRBV7-3,TGTGCCAGCGGGACAGGGGAAGGTGAGCAGTACTTC,CASGTGEGEQYF
TRBJ2-5,TRBD1,NA,TRBV7-2,TGTGCCAGCAGCTTAGATTGGACAGGGCAAGAGACCCAGTACTTC,CASSLDWTGQETQYF
TRBJ1-2,NA,NA,TRBV18,TGTGCCAGCTCATTCCAGGGGAGTTATTCGGCCGGTTATGGCTACACCTTC,CASSFQGSYSAGYGYTF
TRBJ2-3,TRBD1,NA,TRBV5-4,TGTGCCAGCAGCCGGCAGGGGGCAATAGATACGCAGTATTTT,CASSRQGAIDTQYF
TRBJ1-3,NA,NA,TRBV6-5,TGTGCCAGCAGTTACTCGGAGTACGGTGGAAACACCATATATTTT,CASSYSEYGGNTIYF
TRBJ2-5,NA,NA,TRBV6-6,TGTGCCAGCAGAACAGGGACAAGGGGAAAGTACTTC,CASRTGTRGKYF
TRBJ1-2,NA,NA,TRBV19,TGTGCCAGTACCGATCCCCGGGGGGCGAACTATGGCTACACCTTC,CASTDPRGANYGYTF